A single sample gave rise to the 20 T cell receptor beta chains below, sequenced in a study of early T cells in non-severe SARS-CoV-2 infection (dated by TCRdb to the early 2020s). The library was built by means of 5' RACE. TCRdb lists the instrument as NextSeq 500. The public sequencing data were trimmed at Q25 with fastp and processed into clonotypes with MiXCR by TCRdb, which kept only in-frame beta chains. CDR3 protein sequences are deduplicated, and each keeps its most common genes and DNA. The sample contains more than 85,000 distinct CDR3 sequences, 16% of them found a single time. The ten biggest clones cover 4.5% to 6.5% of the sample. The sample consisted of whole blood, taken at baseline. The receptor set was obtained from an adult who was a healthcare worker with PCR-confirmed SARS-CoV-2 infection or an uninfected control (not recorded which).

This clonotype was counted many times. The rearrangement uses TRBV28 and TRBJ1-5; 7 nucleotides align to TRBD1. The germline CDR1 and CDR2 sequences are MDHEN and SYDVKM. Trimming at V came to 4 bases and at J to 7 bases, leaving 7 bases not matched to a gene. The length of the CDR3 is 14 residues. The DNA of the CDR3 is TGTGCCAGCAGTTCTTCACAGGGGTACCAGCCCCAGCATTTT. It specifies CASSSSQGYQPQHF.

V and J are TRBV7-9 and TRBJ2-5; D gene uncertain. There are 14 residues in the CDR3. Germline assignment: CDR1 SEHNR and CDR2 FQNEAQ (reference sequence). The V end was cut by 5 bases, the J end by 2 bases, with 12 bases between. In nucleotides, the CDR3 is TGTGCCAGCAGCCCAGGACGATCTCAAGAGACCCAGTACTTC. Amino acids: CASSPGRSQETQYF.

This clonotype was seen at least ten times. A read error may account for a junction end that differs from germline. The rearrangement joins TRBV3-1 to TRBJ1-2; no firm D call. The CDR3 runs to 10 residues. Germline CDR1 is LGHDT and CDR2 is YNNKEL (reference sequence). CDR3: CASSQEKTIF. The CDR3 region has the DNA TGTGCCAGCAGCCAAGAGAAGACAATCTTC.

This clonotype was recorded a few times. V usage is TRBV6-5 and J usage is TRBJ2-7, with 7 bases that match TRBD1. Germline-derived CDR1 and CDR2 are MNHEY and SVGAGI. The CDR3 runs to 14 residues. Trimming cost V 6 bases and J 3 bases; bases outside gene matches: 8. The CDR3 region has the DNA TGTGCCAGCAGCCCATCCCGGGACAGCTACGAGCAGTACTTC. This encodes CASSPSRDSYEQYF.

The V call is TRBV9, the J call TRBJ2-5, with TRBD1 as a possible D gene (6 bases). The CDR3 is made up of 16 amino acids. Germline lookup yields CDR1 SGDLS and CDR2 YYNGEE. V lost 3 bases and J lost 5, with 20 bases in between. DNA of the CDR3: TGTGCCAGCAGCGCAGGACAGTTCGTGGGCCCGGAGACCCAGTACTTC. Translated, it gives CASSAGQFVGPETQYF. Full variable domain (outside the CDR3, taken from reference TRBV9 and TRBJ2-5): DSGVTQTPKHLITATGQRVTLRCSPRSGDLSVYWYQQSLDQGLQFLIQYYNGEERAKGNILERFSAQQFPDLHSELNLSSLELGDSALYFCASSAGQFVGPETQYFGPGTRLLVL.

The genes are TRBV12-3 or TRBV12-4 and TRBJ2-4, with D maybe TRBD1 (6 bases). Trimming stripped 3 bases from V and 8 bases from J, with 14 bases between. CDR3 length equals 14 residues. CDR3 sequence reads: CASSLGAGTHIQYF. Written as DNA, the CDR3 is TGTGCCAGCAGTTTGGGGGCCGGGACACACATTCAGTACTTC.

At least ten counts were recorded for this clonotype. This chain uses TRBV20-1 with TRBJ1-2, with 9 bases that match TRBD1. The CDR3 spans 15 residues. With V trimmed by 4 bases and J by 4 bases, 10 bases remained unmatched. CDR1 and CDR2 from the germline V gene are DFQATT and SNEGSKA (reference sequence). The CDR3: CSAMPGQGLGYGYTF. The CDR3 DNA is TGCAGTGCTATGCCGGGACAGGGATTAGGCTATGGCTACACCTTC.

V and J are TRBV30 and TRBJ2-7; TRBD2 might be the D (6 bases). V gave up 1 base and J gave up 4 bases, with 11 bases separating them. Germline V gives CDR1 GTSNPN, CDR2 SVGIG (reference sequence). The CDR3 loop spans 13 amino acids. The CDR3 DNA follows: TGTGCCTGGAGTGAGCGGGCAAGATACGAGCAGTACTTC. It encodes CAWSERARYEQYF.

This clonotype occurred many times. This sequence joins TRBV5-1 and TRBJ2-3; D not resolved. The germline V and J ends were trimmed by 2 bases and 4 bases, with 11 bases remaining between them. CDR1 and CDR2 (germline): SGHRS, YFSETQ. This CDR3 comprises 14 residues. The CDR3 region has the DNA TGCGCCAGCAGCTTTTCGGCGCCCCCAGATACGCAGTATTTT. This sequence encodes CASSFSAPPDTQYF.

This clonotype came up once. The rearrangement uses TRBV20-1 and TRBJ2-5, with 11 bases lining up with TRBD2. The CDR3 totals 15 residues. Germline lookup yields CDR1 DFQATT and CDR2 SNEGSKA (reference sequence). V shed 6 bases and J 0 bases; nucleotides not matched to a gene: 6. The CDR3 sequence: CSAAGLAENQETQYF. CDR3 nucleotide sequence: TGCAGTGCGGCGGGACTAGCGGAAAACCAAGAGACCCAGTACTTC.

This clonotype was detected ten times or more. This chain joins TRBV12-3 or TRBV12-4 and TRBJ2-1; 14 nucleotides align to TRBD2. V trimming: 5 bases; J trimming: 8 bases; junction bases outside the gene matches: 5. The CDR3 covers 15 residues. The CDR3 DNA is TGTGCCAGCAGTCCCCCGGGACTAGCGGGGGATGAGCAGTTCTTC. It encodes CASSPPGLAGDEQFF.

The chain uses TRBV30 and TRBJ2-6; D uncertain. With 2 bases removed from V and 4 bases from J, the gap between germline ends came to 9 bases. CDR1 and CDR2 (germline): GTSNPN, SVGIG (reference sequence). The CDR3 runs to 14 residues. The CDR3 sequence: CAWSRRHGANVLTF. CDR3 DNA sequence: TGTGCCTGGAGTCGGCGGCACGGGGCCAACGTCCTGACTTTC.

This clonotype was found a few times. In DNA, the CDR3 is TGTGCCAGCAGCAAAGCGCTCAGTGATCACACTGAAGCTTTCTTT. Encoded protein: CASSKALSDHTEAFF. The rearrangement links TRBV21-1 to TRBJ1-1. TRBV21-1 represents a pseudogene. This CDR3 region has 15 residues.

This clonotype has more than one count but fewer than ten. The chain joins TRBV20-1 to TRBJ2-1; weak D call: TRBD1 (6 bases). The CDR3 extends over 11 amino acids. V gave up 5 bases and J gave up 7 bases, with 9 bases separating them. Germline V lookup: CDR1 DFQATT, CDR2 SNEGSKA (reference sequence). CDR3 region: CSAGQGNEQFF. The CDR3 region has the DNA TGCAGTGCTGGTCAGGGGAATGAGCAGTTCTTC.

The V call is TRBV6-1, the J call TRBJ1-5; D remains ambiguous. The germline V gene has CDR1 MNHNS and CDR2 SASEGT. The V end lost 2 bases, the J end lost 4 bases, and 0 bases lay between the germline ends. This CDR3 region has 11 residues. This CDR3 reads CASSENQPQHF. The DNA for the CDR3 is TGTGCCAGCAGTGAAAATCAGCCCCAGCATTTT.

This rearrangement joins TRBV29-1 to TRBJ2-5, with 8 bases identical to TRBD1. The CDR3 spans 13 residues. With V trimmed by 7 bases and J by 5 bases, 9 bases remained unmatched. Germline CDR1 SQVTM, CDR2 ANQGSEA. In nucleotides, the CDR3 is TGCAGCGCCGGACAGGGAAACCGGGAGACCCAGTACTTC. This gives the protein CSAGQGNRETQYF.

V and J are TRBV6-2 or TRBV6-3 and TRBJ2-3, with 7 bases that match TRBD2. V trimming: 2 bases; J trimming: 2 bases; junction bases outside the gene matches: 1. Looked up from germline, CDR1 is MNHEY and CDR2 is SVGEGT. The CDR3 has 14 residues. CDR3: CASSYGRATDTQYF. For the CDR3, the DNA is TGTGCCAGCAGTTACGGGAGGGCCACAGATACGCAGTATTTT.

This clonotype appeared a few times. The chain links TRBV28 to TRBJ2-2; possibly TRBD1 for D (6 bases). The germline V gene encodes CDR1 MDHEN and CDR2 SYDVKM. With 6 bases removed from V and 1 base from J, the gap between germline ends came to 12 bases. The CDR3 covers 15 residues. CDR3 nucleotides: TGTGCCAGCAGGTCCGGGACACTGAACACCGGGGAGCTGTTTTTT. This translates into CASRSGTLNTGELFF.

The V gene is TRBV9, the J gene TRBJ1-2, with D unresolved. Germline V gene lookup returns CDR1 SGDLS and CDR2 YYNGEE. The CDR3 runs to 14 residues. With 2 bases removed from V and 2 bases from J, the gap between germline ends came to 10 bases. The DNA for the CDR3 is TGTGCCAGCAGCGTGACCGCCGCGAACTATGGCTACACCTTC. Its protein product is CASSVTAANYGYTF.

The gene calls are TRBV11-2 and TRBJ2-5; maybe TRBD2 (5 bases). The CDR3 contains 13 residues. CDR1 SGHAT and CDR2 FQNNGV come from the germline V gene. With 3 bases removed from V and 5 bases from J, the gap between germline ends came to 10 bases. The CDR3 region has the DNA TGTGCCAGCAGCTTGGGAGCGGCGGAGACCCAGTACTTC. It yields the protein CASSLGAAETQYF. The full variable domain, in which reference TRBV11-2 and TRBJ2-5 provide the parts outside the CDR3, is EAGVAQSPRYKIIEKRQSVAFWCNPISGHATLYWYQQILGQGPKLLIQFQNNGVVDDSQLPKDRFSAERLKGVDSTLKIQPAKLEDSAVYLCASSLGAAETQYFGPGTRLLVL.